This T cell receptor (beta chain) was observed in a study of T cells after yellow fever vaccination. Overall study: Low-cell-number fractions underwent preparation using SMART-Seq v4 Ultra Low Input.

General study results and limits: At approximately 96% for CD4 and 70% to 90% for CD8, most primary-vaccination clones showed up again after the booster. Clonotypes found in both CD4 and CD8 compartments made up a small share.

This clonotype was counted many times. Its matching antigen is unknown. The germline V gene has CDR1 SGHVS and CDR2 FQNEAQ. The ends lost 2 bases at V and 3 bases at J; junction bases unmatched: 10. The CDR3 loop spans 17 amino acids. Template switching by 5'RACE produced TCR cDNA, adding a universal primer site and UMIs. TCRdb itself ran the 5' RACE reads through MiXCR, one entry per CDR3 protein. The sample gives about 330,000 distinct CDR3 sequences, over 4% of which show up once; under 30% is in the top ten. The chain links TRBV7-8 to TRBJ2-1; TRBD2 agrees at 7 bases. Sequencing was performed on PBMCs, taken 5 days after the yellow fever booster vaccination. This receptor was taken from a man between 18 and 35 years old who received the YFV17D yellow fever vaccine. The CDR3 region is CASSLMTSRPYYNEQFF. CDR3 nucleotides: TGTGCCAGCAGCTTAATGACTAGCCGGCCCTACTACAATGAGCAGTTCTTC.